The rows below give T cell receptor beta chains drawn from one sample of a study of CD8 T cells in Susac syndrome. A single record per CDR3 protein comes from TCRdb applying MiXCR to the immunoSEQ multiplex PCR reads. The sample shows hundreds of thousands of distinct CDR3 sequences, 70% to 90% of them seen only once. Sequenced: CD8+ T cells from PBMCs. Receptor source: a human donor with multiple sclerosis. Both conserved end residues are part of each CDR3. D genes are given only for firm matches. Some rows mark clone size as missing; the rest say once, few, many or name a class of expanded clone.

D | J | V | size | CDR3 | DNA
TRBD2 | TRBJ2-3 | TRBV6-1 | few | CASSEPLAVPTDTQYF | TGTGCCAGCAGTGAACCACTAGCGGTACCCACAGATACGCAGTATTTT
NA | TRBJ2-5 | TRBV28 | NA | CASSLGWSEQETQYF | TGTGCCAGCAGTTTGGGGTGGTCTGAACAAGAGACCCAGTACTTC
NA | TRBJ2-7 | TRBV9 | NA | CASSETDSYEQYF | TGTGCCAGCAGCGAGACGGACTCCTACGAGCAGTACTTC
NA | TRBJ2-7 | TRBV6-5 | NA | CASSSSVHEQYF | TGTGCCAGCAGTTCTAGCGTGCACGAGCAGTACTTC
NA | TRBJ2-1 | TRBV7-7 | NA | CASSLTNRDEQFF | TGTGCTAGCAGCTTAACTAACAGGGATGAGCAGTTCTTC
TRBD2 | TRBJ2-1 | TRBV30 | NA | CAWSWPSGVEQFF | TGTGCCTGGAGTTGGCCTAGCGGGGTTGAGCAGTTCTTC
NA | TRBJ1-6 | TRBV19 | NA | CASSIGTLPRPNSPLHF | TGTGCCAGTAGTATCGGGACTCTTCCGCGTCCTAATTCACCCCTCCACTTT
NA | TRBJ2-6 | TRBV5-1 | NA | CASSLATIAVGANVLTF | TGCGCCAGCAGCTTGGCCACCATAGCGGTTGGGGCCAACGTCCTGACTTTC
NA | TRBJ2-7 | TRBV9 | NA | CASSVGLPGYEQYF | TGTGCCAGCAGCGTAGGACTTCCCGGCTACGAGCAGTACTTC
TRBD2 | TRBJ2-5 | TRBV28 | NA | CASSFPAGGFQETQYF | TGTGCCAGCAGTTTCCCTGCGGGAGGGTTCCAAGAGACCCAGTACTTC
TRBD2 | TRBJ2-7 | TRBV2 | NA | CASSERRLAGVVEQYF | TGTGCCAGCAGTGAGAGGAGACTAGCGGGAGTGGTCGAGCAGTACTTC
NA | TRBJ1-5 | TRBV2 | NA | CASSEMGQRNQPQHF | TGTGCCAGCAGTGAAATGGGGCAGCGTAATCAGCCCCAGCATTTT
TRBD2 | TRBJ2-1 | TRBV7-6 | NA | CASSLGLAGRINEQFF | TGTGCCAGCAGCTTAGGACTAGCGGGAAGGATCAATGAGCAGTTCTTC
NA | TRBJ1-1 | TRBV24-1 | NA | CATSEGNTEAFF | TGTGCCACCAGTGAAGGAAACACTGAAGCTTTCTTT
NA | TRBJ2-3 | TRBV12-3/TRBV12-4 | NA | CASSFLLAESTDTQYF | TGTGCCAGCAGTTTTCTTCTGGCGGAAAGCACAGATACGCAGTATTTT
NA | TRBJ1-2 | TRBV27 | NA | CASSFQRQELYGYTF | TGTGCCAGCAGTTTTCAACGACAGGAGCTCTATGGCTACACCTTC
NA | TRBJ2-7 | TRBV25-1 | NA | CASKNPVDEQYF | TGTGCCAGCAAAAACCCGGTGGACGAGCAGTACTTC
NA | TRBJ2-7 | TRBV4-2 | few | CASSQVGRDYEQYF | TGTGCCAGCAGCCAAGTGGGCCGAGACTACGAGCAGTACTTC
NA | TRBJ1-2 | TRBV25-1 | once | CASSEYGGDYGYTF | TGTGCCAGCAGTGAATACGGGGGTGACTATGGCTACACCTTC
TRBD2 | TRBJ2-7 | TRBV7-9 | NA | CASSPLAGGTNYEQYF | TGTGCCAGCAGCCCACTAGCGGGAGGAACCAACTACGAGCAGTACTTC
NA | TRBJ2-1 | TRBV20-1 | once | CSARDLAEGYNEQFF | TGCAGTGCTAGAGATTTAGCGGAGGGCTACAATGAGCAGTTCTTC
TRBD2 | TRBJ2-1 | TRBV11-2 | NA | CASSSPPGLAGGPLYNEQFF | TGTGCCAGCAGCTCCCCACCGGGACTAGCGGGAGGACCCCTCTACAATGAGCAGTTCTTC
NA | TRBJ2-3 | TRBV15 | NA | CATSRTREPRTDTQYF | TGTGCCACCAGCAGGACCCGGGAACCCCGAACAGATACGCAGTATTTT
NA | TRBJ2-1 | TRBV7-2 | NA | CASGTGRQPSRDEQFF | TGTGCCAGCGGCACCGGAAGGCAGCCAAGCCGCGATGAGCAGTTCTTC
NA | TRBJ1-1 | TRBV2 | NA | CASLRMNTEAFF | TGTGCCAGCCTGAGGATGAACACTGAAGCTTTCTTT
NA | TRBJ2-7 | TRBV5-6 | NA | CASGLLDSYEQYF | TGTGCCAGCGGACTCCTGGACAGCTACGAGCAGTACTTC
NA | TRBJ1-1 | TRBV30 | NA | CAWSVQMSAEAFF | TGTGCCTGGAGTGTACAAATGTCGGCTGAAGCTTTCTTT
NA | TRBJ1-1 | TRBV7-8 | NA | CASSLYNKNTEAFF | TGTGCCAGCAGCTTATACAATAAGAACACTGAAGCTTTCTTT
TRBD1 | TRBJ2-7 | TRBV27 | NA | CASSSPLTGNPYEQYF | TGTGCCAGCAGTTCACCCCTGACAGGGAATCCCTACGAGCAGTACTTC